This T cell receptor beta chain was retrieved from a study of blood T cell repertoires in COVID-19 (dated by TCRdb to the early 2020s). For context, the study as a whole: Samples from collaborators originated in the United States, Italy and Spain and spanned both the acute and convalescent phases of COVID-19. The prospective study material was composed of cDNA or gDNA derived from T cells, B-cell-depleted T cells, or PBMCs. Subjects who had been exposed to COVID-19, were actively infected with it, or had recovered from it provided the deeply sampled blood TCRbeta repertoires that made up the dataset. The repertoires were released in a freely available public database intended as a resource for research on the immune response to SARS-CoV-2. Samples came from the ongoing ImmuneRACE study (first 160 participants) plus 1,254 subjects from 6 global collaborators. Sample metadata almost always included a de-identified subject ID, COVID-19 status, age in years and sex. Where available, HLA class I and class II types were obtained from metadata supplied by the sample provider rather than from assay-based typing.

TCRbeta CDR3 regions were amplified from genomic DNA by means of the immunoSEQ Assay, a bias-controlled multiplex PCR. The paper's processing steps were these. Nucleated cell counts per sample were estimated from amplification of reference gene primers within the assay. To quantify the absolute abundance of each unique TCRbeta CDR3 rearrangement, sequence reads were collapsed and filtered. Productive Simpson clonality was computed per sample as the square root of Simpson's diversity index over productive rearrangements. Held by TCRdb, this immuneACCESS table contains in-frame sequences only and omits some clones. Under half of the omission traces to an unresolved V gene where checked; the cause of the rest is unknown. V and J calls and clone size are those listed in that table; D and trimming were worked out from the DNA. The sample table shows around 15,000 clones, and about nine tenths are seen once. The top ten hold around 17% of the sample.

The germline V and J ends show losses of 5 bases and 6 bases respectively, and no gene match explains 15 bases of the junction. Inclusive of the bounding cysteine and phenylalanine, the CDR3 is 15 residues long. Only the CDR3 DNA is retained, 45 bases long and in frame from the first base. The germline V gene encodes CDR1 GTSNPN and CDR2 SVGIG (reference sequence). Each collaborating institution followed its own protocols to collect whole blood in K2EDTA tubes. Collaborator samples were shipped for TCRbeta analysis as frozen whole blood, isolated PBMCs, or DNA extracted from either sample type. The paper as a whole reports these results and caveats: How much clinical and demographic metadata was included differed by source and by participant, and the metadata was provided uncurated.

This clone was recorded a few times. Its antigen is unknown. Per-base quality was not reported, and no clone a single base away is much larger than it. The sequence is built from TRBV30 and TRBJ1-1, with 7 junctional bases fitting TRBD1. The sequencing sample was made of peripheral blood. This clonotype originated in a man aged 50 to 60 with active COVID-19. The CDR3 in this case is CAWQPIGQERSEAFF. Read as DNA, the sequence is TGTGCCTGGCAACCCATCGGACAGGAGAGATCTGAAGCTTTCTTT.